This TCR beta chain comes out of a study of beta chain features in type 1 diabetes. On this clone: Its antigen is not identified.

Every isolated RNA sample was fully reverse transcribed, so sequencing captured expressed TCRB transcripts. Only in-frame clones appear in the TCRdb table, and some are missing; sequencing was by immunoSEQ multiplex PCR. The sample includes 150,000 to 200,000 clones, approximately 8.8% seen only once; the top ten take about 0.65%. The study, taken as a whole, reports: Shortening that was moderate but significant affected the TCRB CDR3s of Type 1 diabetes patients in all four CD4+ subsets.

V was clipped by 0 bases and J by 4 bases; unmatched bases: 2. The germline gives CDR1 LNHNV, CDR2 YYDKDF (reference sequence). The CDR3 is 15 residues long. The gene calls are TRBV15 and TRBJ1-1; 10 positions match TRBD1. The receptor was isolated from a woman aged 25-40 years with type 1 diabetes. Sample: central memory CD4+ T cells from blood. In DNA form, the CDR3 reads TGTGCCACCAGCAGAGATAGACAGGGGGCCACTGAAGCTTTCTTT. This gives the protein CATSRDRQGATEAFF. The full variable domain, in which reference TRBV15 and TRBJ1-1 provide the parts outside the CDR3, is DAMVIQNPRYQVTQFGKPVTLSCSQTLNHNVMYWYQQKSSQAPKLLFHYYDKDFNNEADTPDNFQSRRPNTSFCFLDIRSPGLGDTAMYLCATSRDRQGATEAFFGQGTRLTVV.